These T cell receptor beta chains were read from a single sample in a study of blood T cell repertoires in COVID-19. Profiling relied on immunoSEQ multiplex PCR, and the TCRdb table lists in-frame clones only, not all of them. The table has roughly 92,000 clones, more than 75% seen once; the top ten hold approximately 4.4%. The specimen was peripheral blood. Source of these receptors: a woman older than 75 with acute or convalescent COVID-19. CDR3s include the opening cysteine and the closing phenylalanine or tryptophan. Fields, in order: J gene, V gene, CDR3 protein.

J gene: TRBJ1-1
V gene: TRBV20-1
CDR3 protein: CSASGQVEAFF

J gene: TRBJ1-1
V gene: TRBV10-3
CDR3 protein: CAIRRQGMNTEAFF

J gene: TRBJ2-3
V gene: TRBV5-6
CDR3 protein: CASSLGVGGTDTQYF

J gene: TRBJ2-5
V gene: TRBV7-3
CDR3 protein: CASSPDGFETQYF

J gene: TRBJ2-7
V gene: TRBV6-5
CDR3 protein: CASLRDTLSYEQYF

J gene: TRBJ1-2
V gene: TRBV4-3
CDR3 protein: CASSQDSGYGYTF

J gene: TRBJ2-1
V gene: TRBV15
CDR3 protein: CATSRGGGAYNEQFF

J gene: TRBJ2-6
V gene: TRBV7-3
CDR3 protein: CASSNRGLSGANVLTF

J gene: TRBJ1-1
V gene: TRBV4-3
CDR3 protein: CASSRGQGYTEAFF

J gene: TRBJ1-1
V gene: TRBV2
CDR3 protein: CASSERDRSGEAFF

J gene: TRBJ2-5
V gene: TRBV5-1
CDR3 protein: CASSFGGGQETQYF

J gene: TRBJ2-7
V gene: TRBV13
CDR3 protein: CASSFSGELYEQYF

J gene: TRBJ1-3
V gene: TRBV3-1/TRBV3-2
CDR3 protein: CASSQETNRILNTIYF

J gene: TRBJ2-3
V gene: TRBV14
CDR3 protein: CASSRRRGASTDTQYF

J gene: TRBJ2-1
V gene: TRBV5-1
CDR3 protein: CASTGAGTGSNEQFF